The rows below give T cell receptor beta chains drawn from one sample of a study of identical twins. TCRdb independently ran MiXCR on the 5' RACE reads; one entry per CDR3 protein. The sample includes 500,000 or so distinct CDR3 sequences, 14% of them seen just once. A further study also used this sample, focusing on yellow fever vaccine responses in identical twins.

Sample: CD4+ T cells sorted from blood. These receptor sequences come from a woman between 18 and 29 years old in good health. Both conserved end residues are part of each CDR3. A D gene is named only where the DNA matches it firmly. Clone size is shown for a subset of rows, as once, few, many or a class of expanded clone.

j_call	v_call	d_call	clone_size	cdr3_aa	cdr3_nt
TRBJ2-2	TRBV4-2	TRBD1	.	CASSQDGDRGVTGELFF	TGTGCCAGCAGCCAAGATGGGGACAGGGGAGTGACCGGGGAGCTGTTTTTT
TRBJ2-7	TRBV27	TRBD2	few	CASARTGGGGYEQYF	TGTGCCAGCGCAAGAACGGGCGGGGGGGGCTACGAGCAGTACTTC
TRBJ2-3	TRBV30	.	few	CAWSVPSTGPRQYF	TGTGCCTGGAGCGTCCCCTCGACAGGTCCCAGGCAGTATTTT
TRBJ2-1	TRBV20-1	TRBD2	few	CSARKTGTSGGAYNEQFF	TGCAGTGCTAGAAAAACCGGGACTAGCGGGGGGGCCTACAATGAGCAGTTCTTC
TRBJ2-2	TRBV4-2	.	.	CASSQGVDKRTGELFF	TGTGCCAGCAGCCAAGGGGTGGACAAAAGGACCGGGGAGCTGTTTTTT
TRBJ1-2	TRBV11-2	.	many	CASSLESYGYTF	TGCGCCAGCAGCTTGGAGAGCTATGGCTACACCTTC
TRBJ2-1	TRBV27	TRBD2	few	CASSRRTSGRAYNEQFF	TGTGCCAGCAGTCGCCGGACTAGCGGGAGGGCCTACAATGAGCAGTTCTTC
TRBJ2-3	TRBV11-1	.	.	CASSFGGATDTQYF	TGTGCCAGCAGCTTCGGGGGCGCAACAGATACGCAGTATTTT
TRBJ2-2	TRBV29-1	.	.	CSTRQTYTGELFF	TGCAGCACCAGACAGACTTACACCGGGGAGCTGTTTTTT
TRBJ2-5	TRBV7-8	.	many	CASSLEEGETQYF	TGTGCCAGCAGCTTAGAGGAGGGGGAGACCCAGTACTTC
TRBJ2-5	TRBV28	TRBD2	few	CASRPGAGTQYF	TGTGCCAGCAGGCCAGGAGCGGGAACCCAGTACTTC
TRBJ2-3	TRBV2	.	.	CASSGGLSFTDTQYF	TGTGCCAGCAGTGGTGGCTTGAGCTTCACAGATACGCAGTATTTT
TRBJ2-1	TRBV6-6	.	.	CASSYEGPNEQFF	TGTGCCAGCAGTTATGAAGGGCCAAATGAGCAGTTCTTC
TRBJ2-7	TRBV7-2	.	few	CASSPMVGAYEQYF	TGTGCCAGCAGCCCTATGGTGGGAGCCTACGAGCAGTACTTC
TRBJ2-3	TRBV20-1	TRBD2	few	CSATSLAAGGPDSTDTQYF	TGCAGTGCTACAAGCTTAGCGGCGGGAGGGCCGGATAGCACAGATACGCAGTATTTT
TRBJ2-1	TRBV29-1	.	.	CSVVARWQAYNEQFF	TGCAGCGTTGTGGCGCGGTGGCAGGCATACAATGAGCAGTTCTTC
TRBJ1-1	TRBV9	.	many	CASSADTEAFF	TGTGCCAGCAGCGCCGACACTGAAGCTTTCTTT
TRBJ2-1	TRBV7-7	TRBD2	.	CASSLAGLAVGGEQFF	TGTGCTAGCAGCTTAGCGGGACTAGCGGTCGGGGGTGAGCAGTTCTTC
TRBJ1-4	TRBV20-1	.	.	CSAIRGRVDNEKLFF	TGCAGTGCTATCCGAGGCAGGGTGGATAATGAAAAACTGTTTTTT
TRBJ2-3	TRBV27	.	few	CASSFSPARDADTQYF	TGTGCCAGCAGTTTTTCCCCGGCCAGGGACGCAGATACGCAGTATTTT
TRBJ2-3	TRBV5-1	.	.	CAYELGESADTQYF	TGCGCCTACGAACTGGGGGAGTCTGCAGATACGCAGTATTTT
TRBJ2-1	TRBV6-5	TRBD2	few	CASSYEGAIAGGNNEQFF	TGTGCCAGCAGTTACGAGGGCGCAATAGCGGGAGGCAATAATGAGCAGTTCTTC
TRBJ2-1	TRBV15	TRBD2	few	CATSTDPFLPGLDNEQFF	TGTGCCACCAGCACCGATCCCTTTTTGCCGGGACTAGACAATGAGCAGTTCTTC
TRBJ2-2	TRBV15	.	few	CATSRAGSNTGELFF	TGTGCCACCAGCAGAGCGGGGTCGAACACCGGGGAGCTGTTTTTT
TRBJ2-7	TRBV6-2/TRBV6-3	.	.	CASSQSWSYEQYF	TGTGCCAGCAGCCAGAGTTGGTCATACGAGCAGTACTTC
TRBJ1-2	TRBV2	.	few	CASRIEMTNYGYTF	TGTGCCAGCAGAATTGAAATGACTAACTATGGCTACACCTTC
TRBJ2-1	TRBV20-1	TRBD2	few	CSARDWASGSRDEQFF	TGCAGTGCTAGAGATTGGGCTAGCGGGAGTCGAGATGAGCAGTTCTTC
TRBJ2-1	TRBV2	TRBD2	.	CASSERGLAGGQFF	TGTGCCAGCAGTGAAAGGGGACTAGCGGGGGGGCAGTTCTTC
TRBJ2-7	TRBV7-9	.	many	CASSLGGMAYEQYF	TGTGCCAGCAGCTTAGGCGGCATGGCCTACGAGCAGTACTTC
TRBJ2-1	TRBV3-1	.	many	CASSQGPQVAYNEQFF	TGTGCCAGCAGCCAAGGACCACAGGTAGCTTACAATGAGCAGTTCTTC
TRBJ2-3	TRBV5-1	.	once	CASSRRESTDTQYF	TGCGCCAGCAGCAGGAGAGAGAGCACAGATACGCAGTATTTT
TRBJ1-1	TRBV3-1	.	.	CASSQDPRAAFF	TGTGCCAGCAGCCAAGATCCCAGGGCAGCTTTCTTT